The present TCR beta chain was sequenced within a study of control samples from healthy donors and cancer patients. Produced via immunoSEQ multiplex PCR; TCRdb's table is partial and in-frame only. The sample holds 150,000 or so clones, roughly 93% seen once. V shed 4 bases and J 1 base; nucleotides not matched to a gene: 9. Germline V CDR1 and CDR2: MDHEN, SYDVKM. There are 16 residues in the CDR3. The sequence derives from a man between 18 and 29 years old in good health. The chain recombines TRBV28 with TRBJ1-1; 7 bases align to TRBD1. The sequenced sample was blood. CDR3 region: CASSSQTGEANTEAFF. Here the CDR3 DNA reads TGTGCCAGCAGTTCCCAAACAGGGGAAGCGAACACTGAAGCTTTCTTT.